The 7 T cell receptor beta chains reported below all come from one sample, sequenced in a study of patients and donors after allogeneic stem cell transplantation. MiXCR, applied by TCRdb to the RT-PCR reads, yields one record per CDR3 protein. The data contain approximately 200,000 distinct CDR3 sequences, roughly 15% of them seen just once; the ten biggest clones take up approximately 10%. The material sequenced was blood, either unsorted or a sorted T cell fraction (not recorded which). The receptors here all came from a human donor who was either an allogeneic HSCT recipient or a stem cell or donor lymphocyte infusion donor (not recorded which). It is not recorded whose cells these are; they may come from a transplant donor.

This sequence joins TRBV5-1 and TRBJ2-3; 8 bases fit TRBD2. J gave up 3 bases and V 7 bases, and 7 bases lay outside the gene matches. Per the germline V gene, CDR1 is SGHRS and CDR2 is YFSETQ. The CDR3 is made up of 14 amino acids. The CDR3 DNA is TGCGCCAGCTATGGCGGGAGGCAGACAGATACGCAGTATTTT. It yields the protein CASYGGRQTDTQYF.

This clonotype was recorded many times. This chain uses TRBV5-1 with TRBJ2-7, with D possibly being TRBD1 (5 bases). V lost 2 bases and J lost 2, with 8 bases in between. CDR1 is SGHRS and CDR2 is YFSETQ in the germline V gene. The CDR3 contains 13 residues. In nucleotides, the CDR3 is TGCGCCAGCAGCTTCGACAGAACCTACGAGCAGTACTTC. This codes for CASSFDRTYEQYF.

This rearrangement joins TRBV30 to TRBJ2-7; 14 bases are a match to TRBD2. The CDR3 has 15 amino acids. Germline V CDR1 and CDR2: GTSNPN, SVGIG (reference sequence). J gave up 2 bases and V 4 bases, and 4 bases lay outside the gene matches. DNA of the CDR3: TGTGCCTGGACCTCGGGACTAGCGGGGGCCTACGAGCAGTACTTC. It yields the protein CAWTSGLAGAYEQYF.

This clonotype was observed a handful of times. This chain connects TRBV13 to TRBJ2-1; 8 nucleotides align to TRBD2. V was clipped by 4 bases and J by 8 bases; unmatched bases: 13. The germline V gene encodes CDR1 PRHDT and CDR2 FYEKMQ (reference sequence). The CDR3 consists of 16 residues. As DNA, the CDR3 is TGTGCCAGCAGCTCCTTAGCGGGGAGGGCTATCCATGAGCAGTTCTTC. This translates into CASSSLAGRAIHEQFF.

This clonotype turned up a few times. V gene TRBV28 combines with J gene TRBJ1-1, with a possible D match to TRBD1 (5 bases). This CDR3 is 14 amino acids long. The V gene lost 4 bases and the J gene lost 3 bases, with 12 bases spanning the gap. Germline V gene data show CDR1 as MDHEN and CDR2 as SYDVKM. Here the CDR3 reads CASSSDRDHTEAFF. The CDR3 DNA follows: TGTGCCAGCAGTTCCGACCGGGACCACACTGAAGCTTTCTTT.

This clonotype was recorded a few times. This chain links TRBV3-1 with TRBJ1-1; D gene uncertain. The CDR3 sequence is 13 residues long. Germline loops: CDR1 LGHDT, CDR2 YNNKEL (reference sequence). The germline V and J ends were trimmed by 1 base and 11 bases, with 14 bases remaining between them. CDR3 loop: CASSQGGRRGAFF. The CDR3 DNA is TGTGCCAGCAGCCAAGGTGGGAGGAGAGGCGCTTTCTTT.

There are a few counts of this clonotype. V and J are TRBV19 and TRBJ1-4; D is uncertain. The CDR3 covers 12 residues. The germline gives CDR1 LNHDA, CDR2 SQIVND (reference sequence). Trimming left V 4 bases short and J 12 bases short, with 12 bases between. The CDR3 coding sequence is TGTGCCAGTAGTACCGGTGGGTTACAACTGTTTTTT. Protein product: CASSTGGLQLFF.